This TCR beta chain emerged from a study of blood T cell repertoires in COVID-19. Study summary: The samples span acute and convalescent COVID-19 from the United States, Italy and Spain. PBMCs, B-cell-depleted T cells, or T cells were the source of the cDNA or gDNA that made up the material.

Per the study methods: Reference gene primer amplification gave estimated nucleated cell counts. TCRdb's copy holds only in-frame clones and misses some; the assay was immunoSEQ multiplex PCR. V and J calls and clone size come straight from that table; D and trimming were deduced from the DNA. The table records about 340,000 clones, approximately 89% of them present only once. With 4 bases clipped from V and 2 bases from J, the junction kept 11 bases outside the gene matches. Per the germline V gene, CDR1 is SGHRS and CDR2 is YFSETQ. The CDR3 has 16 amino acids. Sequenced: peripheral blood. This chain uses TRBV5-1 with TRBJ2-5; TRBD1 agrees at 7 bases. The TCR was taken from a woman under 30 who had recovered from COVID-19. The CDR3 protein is CASSRWGQLSQETQYF. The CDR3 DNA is TGCGCCAGCAGCCGCTGGGGACAGCTAAGTCAAGAGACCCAGTACTTC. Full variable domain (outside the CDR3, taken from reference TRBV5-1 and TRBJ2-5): KAGVTQTPRYLIKTRGQQVTLSCSPISGHRSVSWYQQTPGQGLQFLFEYFSETQRNKGNFPGRFSGRQFSNSRSEMNVSTLELGDSALYLCASSRWGQLSQETQYFGPGTRLLVL.